A selection of T cell receptor beta chains follows, all from one sample in a study of shared clonotypes between healthy human individuals. Repertoires were generated with immunoSEQ multiplex PCR, while TCRdb's copy carries only in-frame clones and drops some. The sample holds fewer than 650,000 clones, over 60% seen once. The sequenced sample was PBMCs. The receptors derive from a woman aged 40 to 50 in good health. Some clones in this sample may be carry-over from other donors' samples. CDR3s include the opening cysteine and the closing phenylalanine or tryptophan. The D gene is left open where the match is weak. The listing skips clone size in some rows; elsewhere it reads once, few, many or a size class.

V: TRBV5-1; D: TRBD2; size: -; length: 14; J: TRBJ2-7; DNA: TGCGCCAGCAGCCCGGGACTAGCGGTGGAGGAGCAGTACTTC; CDR3: CASSPGLAVEEQYF
V: TRBV28; D: -; size: -; length: 14; J: TRBJ2-7; DNA: TGTGCCAGCAGTTTTGTCGGGGATACCTACGAGCAGTACTTC; CDR3: CASSFVGDTYEQYF
V: TRBV7-2; D: TRBD2; size: -; length: 13; J: TRBJ2-1; DNA: TGTGCCAGCAGCTCTAGCGGGGGAAATGAGCAGTTCTTC; CDR3: CASSSSGGNEQFF
V: TRBV19; D: -; size: -; length: 13; J: TRBJ2-7; DNA: TGTGCCAGTAGTATAGATCGCGGCTACGAGCAGTACTTC; CDR3: CASSIDRGYEQYF
V: TRBV5-6; D: -; size: few; length: 13; J: TRBJ1-4; DNA: TGTGCCAGCAGCCCCGCGGCCAGTGAAAAACTGTTTTTT; CDR3: CASSPAASEKLFF
V: TRBV18; D: -; size: -; length: 15; J: TRBJ2-7; DNA: TGTGCCAGCTCCCCCGGGGCCGGGAGCTCCTACGAGCAGTACTTC; CDR3: CASSPGAGSSYEQYF
V: TRBV5-1; D: -; size: -; length: 16; J: TRBJ2-2; DNA: TGCGCCAGCAGCTTGGTCGGGGGCGCCTACACCGGGGAGCTGTTTTTT; CDR3: CASSLVGGAYTGELFF
V: TRBV7-2; D: TRBD1; size: once; length: 15; J: TRBJ2-3; DNA: TGTGCCAGCAGCTCGGGACAGATTTCGCCAGATACGCAGTATTTT; CDR3: CASSSGQISPDTQYF
V: TRBV27; D: TRBD2; size: -; length: 15; J: TRBJ2-2; DNA: TGTGCCAGCAGGGGACTAGCGGGAGTTCGACGGGAGCTGTTTTTT; CDR3: CASRGLAGVRRELFF
V: TRBV11-1; D: TRBD2; size: few; length: 14; J: TRBJ2-1; DNA: TGTGCCAGCAGCCCCAGCGGGGTTTACAATGAGCAGTTCTTC; CDR3: CASSPSGVYNEQFF
V: TRBV5-1; D: -; size: once; length: 15; J: TRBJ2-2; DNA: TGCGCCAGCAGCCAACAGTCCTCGAACACCGGGGAGCTGTTTTTT; CDR3: CASSQQSSNTGELFF
V: TRBV7-2; D: TRBD2; size: -; length: 16; J: TRBJ2-2; DNA: TGTGCCAGCAGCGCATCGATAGCGGGAACGGACGGGGAGCTGTTTTTT; CDR3: CASSASIAGTDGELFF
V: TRBV7-2; D: -; size: -; length: 15; J: TRBJ1-4; DNA: TGTGCCAGCAGCTTTCGAACGGGGGGCGGGGAAAAACTGTTTTTT; CDR3: CASSFRTGGGEKLFF
V: TRBV2; D: -; size: -; length: 11; J: TRBJ2-7; DNA: TGTGCCAGCGGATTATCCTACGAGCAGTACTTC; CDR3: CASGLSYEQYF
V: TRBV7-2; D: TRBD1; size: -; length: 16; J: TRBJ1-3; DNA: TGTGCCAGCAGCTTAGGGCACACAGGGGCTGGAAACACCATATATTTT; CDR3: CASSLGHTGAGNTIYF
V: TRBV11-2; D: -; size: few; length: 12; J: TRBJ2-7; DNA: TGTGCCAGCAGCTTAATAGCGTACGAGCAGTACTTC; CDR3: CASSLIAYEQYF
V: TRBV11-2; D: -; size: -; length: 13; J: TRBJ1-1; DNA: TGTGCCAGCAGCTTAGCGTTAGGGACTGAAGCTTTCTTT; CDR3: CASSLALGTEAFF
V: TRBV5-1; D: -; size: -; length: 11; J: TRBJ2-7; DNA: TGCGCCAGCTCGTCAGGGGACGAGCAGTACTTC; CDR3: CASSSGDEQYF
V: TRBV21-1; D: -; size: -; length: 16; J: TRBJ2-7; DNA: TGTGCCAGCAGCAAAGTCGGACGGGAGGACGGCTACGAGCAGTACTTC; CDR3: CASSKVGREDGYEQYF
V: TRBV6-1; D: TRBD1; size: many; length: 16; J: TRBJ2-2; DNA: TGTGCCAGCAGTGCCTCGTCGGACAGGGCGGCCGGGGAGCTGTTTTTT; CDR3: CASSASSDRAAGELFF
V: TRBV2; D: TRBD1; size: many; length: 15; J: TRBJ2-1; DNA: TGTGCCAGCAGGAGGGGGACAGGCGGATACAATGAGCAGTTCTTC; CDR3: CASRRGTGGYNEQFF
V: TRBV18; D: -; size: -; length: 14; J: TRBJ2-7; DNA: TGTGCCAGCTCACCGGACAGTACCTCCTACGAGCAGTACTTC; CDR3: CASSPDSTSYEQYF
V: TRBV10-3; D: -; size: few; length: 15; J: TRBJ2-1; DNA: TGTGCCATCAGTGGAAGCGGAGATCGGTACAATGAGCAGTTCTTC; CDR3: CAISGSGDRYNEQFF
V: TRBV11-2; D: TRBD2; size: once; length: 14; J: TRBJ2-1; DNA: TGTGCCAGCAGCTTAGATAGCGGGAGTGGTGAGCAGTTCTTC; CDR3: CASSLDSGSGEQFF
V: TRBV5-1; D: -; size: -; length: 15; J: TRBJ2-2; DNA: TGCGCCAGCAGCTTTGCGTGGGAGTACACCGGGGAGCTGTTTTTT; CDR3: CASSFAWEYTGELFF
V: TRBV9; D: TRBD1; size: -; length: 18; J: TRBJ2-6; DNA: TGTGCCAGCAGCGCCCGGGACAGGGTCGTAACTGGGGCCAACGTCCTGACTTTC; CDR3: CASSARDRVVTGANVLTF
V: TRBV5-6; D: -; size: -; length: 13; J: TRBJ1-5; DNA: TGTGCCAGCAGCCGGGGGGTGAATCAGCCCCAGCATTTT; CDR3: CASSRGVNQPQHF
V: TRBV5-1; D: TRBD1; size: few; length: 16; J: TRBJ2-7; DNA: TGCGCCAGCAGCTTGGTTACAGGGGGACCGTCCTACGAGCAGTACTTC; CDR3: CASSLVTGGPSYEQYF
V: TRBV9; D: -; size: -; length: 12; J: TRBJ2-2; DNA: TGTGCCAGCAGCGTAGCGGTCGGGGAGCTGTTTTTT; CDR3: CASSVAVGELFF
V: TRBV7-2; D: -; size: -; length: 15; J: TRBJ2-5; DNA: TGTGCCAGCAGCTTAGCGACGGGGCCCCAAGAGACCCAGTACTTC; CDR3: CASSLATGPQETQYF
V: TRBV13; D: -; size: -; length: 19; J: TRBJ2-2; DNA: TGTGCCAGCAGCCCAACGGACAGGGCAGAGCGGGAGTACACCGGGGAGCTGTTTTTT; CDR3: CASSPTDRAEREYTGELFF
V: TRBV11-2; D: TRBD2; size: -; length: 14; J: TRBJ2-7; DNA: TGTGCCAGCAGCCCCGGGACTACCTCCTACGAGCAGTACTTC; CDR3: CASSPGTTSYEQYF
V: TRBV30; D: -; size: many; length: 14; J: TRBJ1-1; DNA: TGTGCCTGGAGTCCCATAAGGGGCACAGCTGAAGCTTTCTTT; CDR3: CAWSPIRGTAEAFF
V: TRBV7-2; D: TRBD1; size: -; length: 15; J: TRBJ2-3; DNA: TGTGCCAGCAGGTTCGGGACAGGGGCGGCAGATACGCAGTATTTT; CDR3: CASRFGTGAADTQYF
V: TRBV28; D: -; size: -; length: 15; J: TRBJ2-1; DNA: TGTGCCAGCAGTTACGGGACCCTCTCCTACAATGAGCAGTTCTTC; CDR3: CASSYGTLSYNEQFF
V: TRBV7-9; D: TRBD1; size: few; length: 15; J: TRBJ1-1; DNA: TGTGCCAGCAGCTTAGCCGGACAGGTCGACTCTGAAGCTTTCTTT; CDR3: CASSLAGQVDSEAFF
V: TRBV28; D: TRBD1; size: once; length: 15; J: TRBJ1-6; DNA: TGTGCCAGCAGTTCCCCCGGGACAGCGCCTGGGACCCTCCACTTT; CDR3: CASSSPGTAPGTLHF
V: TRBV5-1; D: -; size: -; length: 14; J: TRBJ1-1; DNA: TGCGCCAGCAGCTTGGTAGGGTCGGACACTGAAGCTTTCTTT; CDR3: CASSLVGSDTEAFF